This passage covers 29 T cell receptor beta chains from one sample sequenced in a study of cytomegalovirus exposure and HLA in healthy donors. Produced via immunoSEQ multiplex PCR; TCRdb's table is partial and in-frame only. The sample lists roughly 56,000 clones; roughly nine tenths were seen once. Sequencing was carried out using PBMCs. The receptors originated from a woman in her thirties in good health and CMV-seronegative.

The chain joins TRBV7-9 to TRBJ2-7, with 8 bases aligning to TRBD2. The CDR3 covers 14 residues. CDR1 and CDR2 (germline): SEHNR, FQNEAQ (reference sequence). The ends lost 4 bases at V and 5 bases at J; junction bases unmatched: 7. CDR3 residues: CASSYGTRRDEQYF. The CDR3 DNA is TGTGCCAGCAGCTACGGGACTAGGCGAGACGAGCAGTACTTC.

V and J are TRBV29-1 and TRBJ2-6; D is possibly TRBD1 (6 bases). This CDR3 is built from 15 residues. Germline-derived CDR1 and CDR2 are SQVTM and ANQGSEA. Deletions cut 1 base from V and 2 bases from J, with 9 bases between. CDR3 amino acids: CSVEVRGPGANVLTF. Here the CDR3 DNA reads TGCAGCGTTGAAGTCAGGGGACCTGGGGCCAACGTCCTGACTTTC.

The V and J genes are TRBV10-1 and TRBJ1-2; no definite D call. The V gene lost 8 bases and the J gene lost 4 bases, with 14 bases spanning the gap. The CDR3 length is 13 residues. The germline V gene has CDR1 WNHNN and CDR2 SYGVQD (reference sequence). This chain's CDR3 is CASGGSSSYGYTF. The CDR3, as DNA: TGCGCCAGCGGAGGGTCCTCGAGCTATGGCTACACCTTC.

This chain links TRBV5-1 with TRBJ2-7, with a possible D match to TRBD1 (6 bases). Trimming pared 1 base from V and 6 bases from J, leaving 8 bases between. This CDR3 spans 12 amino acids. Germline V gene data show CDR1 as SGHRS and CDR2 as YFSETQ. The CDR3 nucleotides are TGCGCCAGCAGCTTGACCAGGGGCGAGCAGTACTTC. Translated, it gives CASSLTRGEQYF.

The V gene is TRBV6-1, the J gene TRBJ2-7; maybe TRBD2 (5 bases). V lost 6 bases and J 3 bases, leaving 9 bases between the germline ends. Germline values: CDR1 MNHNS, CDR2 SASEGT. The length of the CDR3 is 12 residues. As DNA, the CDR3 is TGTGCCAGCAGCGACTACAACTACGAGCAGTACTTC. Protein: CASSDYNYEQYF.

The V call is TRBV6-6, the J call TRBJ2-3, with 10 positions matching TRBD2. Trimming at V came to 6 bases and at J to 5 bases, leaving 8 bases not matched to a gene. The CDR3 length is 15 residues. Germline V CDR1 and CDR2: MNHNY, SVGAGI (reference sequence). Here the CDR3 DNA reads TGTGCCAGCAGGAAACTAGCGGGGCTCAAAGATACGCAGTATTTT. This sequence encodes CASRKLAGLKDTQYF.

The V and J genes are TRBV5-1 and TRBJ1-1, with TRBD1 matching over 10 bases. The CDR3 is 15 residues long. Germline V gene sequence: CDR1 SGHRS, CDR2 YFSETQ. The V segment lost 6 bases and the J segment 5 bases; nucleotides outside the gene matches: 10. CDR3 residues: CASTAGGQGLTEAFF. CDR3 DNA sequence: TGCGCCAGCACCGCGGGGGGACAGGGGTTAACTGAAGCTTTCTTT.

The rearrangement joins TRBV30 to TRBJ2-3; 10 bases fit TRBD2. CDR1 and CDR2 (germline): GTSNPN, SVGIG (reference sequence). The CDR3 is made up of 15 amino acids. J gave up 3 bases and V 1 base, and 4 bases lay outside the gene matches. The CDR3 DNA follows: TGTGCCTGGAGTGCCTCACTAGCGGGAACAGATACGCAGTATTTT. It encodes CAWSASLAGTDTQYF.

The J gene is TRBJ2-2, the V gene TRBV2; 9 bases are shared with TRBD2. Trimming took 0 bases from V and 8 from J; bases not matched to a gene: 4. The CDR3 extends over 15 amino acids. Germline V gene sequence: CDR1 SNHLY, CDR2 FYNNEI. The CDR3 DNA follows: TGTGCCAGCAGTGAAGCTAGCGGGAGTGTGGGGGAGCTGTTTTTT. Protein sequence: CASSEASGSVGELFF.

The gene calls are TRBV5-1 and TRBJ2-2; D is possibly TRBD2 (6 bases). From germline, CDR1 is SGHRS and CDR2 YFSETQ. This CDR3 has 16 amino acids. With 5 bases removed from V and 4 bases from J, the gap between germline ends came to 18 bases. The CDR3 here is CASRALAGTGTGELFF. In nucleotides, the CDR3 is TGCGCCAGCAGGGCTCTGGCCGGGACTGGCACCGGGGAGCTGTTTTTT.

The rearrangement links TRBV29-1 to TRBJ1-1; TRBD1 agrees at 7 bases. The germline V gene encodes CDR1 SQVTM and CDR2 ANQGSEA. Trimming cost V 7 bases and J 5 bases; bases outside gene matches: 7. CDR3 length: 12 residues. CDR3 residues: CSADRAQTEAFF. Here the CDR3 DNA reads TGCAGCGCCGACAGGGCCCAAACTGAAGCTTTCTTT. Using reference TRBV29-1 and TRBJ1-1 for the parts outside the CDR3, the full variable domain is SAVISQKPSRDICQRGTSLTIQCQVDSQVTMMFWYRQQPGQSLTLIATANQGSEATYESGFVIDKFPISRPNLTFSTLTVSNMSPEDSSIYLCSADRAQTEAFFGQGTRLTVV.

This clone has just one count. Here the CDR3 reads CSVEDRGSNYGYTF. The CDR3 DNA is TGCAGCGTTGAAGATCGGGGATCCAACTATGGCTACACCTTC. This chain joins TRBV29-1 and TRBJ1-2; D is unclear. The CDR3 has 14 amino acids. The germline V and J ends were trimmed by 0 bases and 2 bases, with 10 bases remaining between them. Germline loops: CDR1 SQVTM, CDR2 ANQGSEA.

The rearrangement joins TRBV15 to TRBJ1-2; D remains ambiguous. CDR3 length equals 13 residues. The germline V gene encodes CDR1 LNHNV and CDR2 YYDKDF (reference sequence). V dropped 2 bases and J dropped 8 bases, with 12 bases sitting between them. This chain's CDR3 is CATSRPPYSGYTF. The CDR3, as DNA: TGTGCCACCAGCAGACCGCCCTATAGCGGCTACACCTTC.

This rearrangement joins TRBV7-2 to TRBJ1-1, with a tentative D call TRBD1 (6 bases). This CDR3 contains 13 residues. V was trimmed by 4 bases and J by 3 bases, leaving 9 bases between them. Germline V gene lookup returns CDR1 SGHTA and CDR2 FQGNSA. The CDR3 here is CASSYTGYTEAFF. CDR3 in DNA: TGTGCCAGCAGCTACACAGGGTACACTGAAGCTTTCTTT.

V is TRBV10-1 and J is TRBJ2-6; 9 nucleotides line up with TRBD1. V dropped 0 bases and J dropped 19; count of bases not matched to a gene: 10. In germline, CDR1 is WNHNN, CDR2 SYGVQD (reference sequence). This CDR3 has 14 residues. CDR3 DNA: TGCGCCAGCAGTGAGTCTGATTGGAGGGACAGGGCAACTTTC. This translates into CASSESDWRDRATF.

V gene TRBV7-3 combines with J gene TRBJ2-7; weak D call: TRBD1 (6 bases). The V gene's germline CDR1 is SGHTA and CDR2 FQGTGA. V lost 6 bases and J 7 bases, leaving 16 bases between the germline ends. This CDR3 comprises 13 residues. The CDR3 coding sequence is TGTGCCAGCAGTCCCTCCGGGACACCTGAGCAGTACTTC. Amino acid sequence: CASSPSGTPEQYF.

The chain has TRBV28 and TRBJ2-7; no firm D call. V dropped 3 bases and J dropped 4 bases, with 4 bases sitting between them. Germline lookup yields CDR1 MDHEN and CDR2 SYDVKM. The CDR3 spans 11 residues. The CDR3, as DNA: TGTGCCAGCAGTTTGCGGTACGAGCAGTACTTC. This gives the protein CASSLRYEQYF.

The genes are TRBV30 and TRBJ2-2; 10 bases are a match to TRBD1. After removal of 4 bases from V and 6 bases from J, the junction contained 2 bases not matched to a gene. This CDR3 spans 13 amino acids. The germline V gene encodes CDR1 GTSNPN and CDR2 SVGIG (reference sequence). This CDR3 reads CAWTGQGPGELFF. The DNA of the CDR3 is TGTGCCTGGACGGGACAGGGGCCCGGGGAGCTGTTTTTT.

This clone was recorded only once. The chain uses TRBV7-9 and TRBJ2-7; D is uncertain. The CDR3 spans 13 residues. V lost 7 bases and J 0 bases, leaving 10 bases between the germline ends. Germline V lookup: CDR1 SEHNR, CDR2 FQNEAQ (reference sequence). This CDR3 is CASTDSSSYEQYF. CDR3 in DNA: TGTGCCAGCACAGACTCTAGCTCCTACGAGCAGTACTTC.

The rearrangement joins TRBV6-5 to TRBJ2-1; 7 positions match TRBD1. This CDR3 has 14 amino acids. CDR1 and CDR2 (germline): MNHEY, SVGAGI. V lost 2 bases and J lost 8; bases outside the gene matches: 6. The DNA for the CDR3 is TGTGCCAGCAGTTACGCGGACAGGAGCGATGAGCAGTTCTTC. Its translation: CASSYADRSDEQFF.

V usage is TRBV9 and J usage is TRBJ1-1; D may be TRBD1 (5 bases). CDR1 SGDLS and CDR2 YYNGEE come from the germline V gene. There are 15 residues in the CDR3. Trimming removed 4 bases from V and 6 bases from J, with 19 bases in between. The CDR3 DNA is TGTGCCAGCAGCACCACGTGGGGCGGAAGCGCTGAAGCTTTCTTT. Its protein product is CASSTTWGGSAEAFF.

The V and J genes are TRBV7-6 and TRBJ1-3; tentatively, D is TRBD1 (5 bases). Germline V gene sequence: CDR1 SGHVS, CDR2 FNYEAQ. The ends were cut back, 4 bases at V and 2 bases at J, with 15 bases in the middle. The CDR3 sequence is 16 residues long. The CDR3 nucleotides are TGTGCCAGCAGCTCCGGATCAGGGAACGCTGGAAACACCATATATTTT. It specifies CASSSGSGNAGNTIYF. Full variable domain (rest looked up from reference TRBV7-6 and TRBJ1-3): GAGVSQSPRYKVTKRGQDVALRCDPISGHVSLYWYRQALGQGPEFLTYFNYEAQQDKSGLPNDRFSAERPEGSISTLTIQRTEQRDSAMYRCASSSGSGNAGNTIYFGEGSWLTVV.

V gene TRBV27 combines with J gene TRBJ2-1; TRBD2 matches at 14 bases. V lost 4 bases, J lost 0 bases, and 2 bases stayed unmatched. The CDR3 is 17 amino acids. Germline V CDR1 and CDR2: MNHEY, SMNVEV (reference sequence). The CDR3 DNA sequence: TGTGCCAGCAGTTCCGGGACTAGCGGGAGCTCCTACAATGAGCAGTTCTTC. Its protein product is CASSSGTSGSSYNEQFF.

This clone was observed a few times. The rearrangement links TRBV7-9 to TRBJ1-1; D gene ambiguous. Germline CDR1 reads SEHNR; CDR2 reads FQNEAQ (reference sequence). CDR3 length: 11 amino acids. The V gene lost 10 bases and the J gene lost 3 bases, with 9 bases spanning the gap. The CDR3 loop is CANVQYTEAFF. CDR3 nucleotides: TGTGCCAACGTGCAGTACACTGAAGCTTTCTTT.

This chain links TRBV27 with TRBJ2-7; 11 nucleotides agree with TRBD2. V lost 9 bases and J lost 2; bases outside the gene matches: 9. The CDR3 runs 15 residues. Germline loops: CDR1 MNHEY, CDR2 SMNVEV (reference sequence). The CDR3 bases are TGTGCCAGTTCCACTGGGACTAGCGGAACCTACGAGCAGTACTTC. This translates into CASSTGTSGTYEQYF.

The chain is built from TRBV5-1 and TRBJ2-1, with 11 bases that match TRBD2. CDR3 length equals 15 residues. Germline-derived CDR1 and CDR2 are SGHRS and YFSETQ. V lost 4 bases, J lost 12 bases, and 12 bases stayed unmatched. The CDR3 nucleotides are TGCGCCAGCAGCCATGGACTAGCGGGTGGGCGGGGGCAGTTCTTC. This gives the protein CASSHGLAGGRGQFF.

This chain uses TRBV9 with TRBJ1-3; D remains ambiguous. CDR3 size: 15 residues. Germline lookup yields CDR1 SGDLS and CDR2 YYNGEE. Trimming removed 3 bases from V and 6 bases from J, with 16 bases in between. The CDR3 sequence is CASSEGGRKTNTIYF. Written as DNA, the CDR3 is TGTGCCAGCAGCGAGGGAGGGAGAAAAACAAACACCATATATTTT.

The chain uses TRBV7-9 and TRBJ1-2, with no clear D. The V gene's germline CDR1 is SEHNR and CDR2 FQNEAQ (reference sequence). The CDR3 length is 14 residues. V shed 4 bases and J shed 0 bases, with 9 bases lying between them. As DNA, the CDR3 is TGTGCCAGCAGCTCGGCAGGTTCTAACTATGGCTACACCTTC. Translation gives CASSSAGSNYGYTF.

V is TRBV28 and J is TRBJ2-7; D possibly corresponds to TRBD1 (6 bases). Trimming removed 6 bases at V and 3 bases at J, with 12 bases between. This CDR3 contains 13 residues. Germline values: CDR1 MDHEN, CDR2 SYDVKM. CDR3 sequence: CASRIPDSYEQYF. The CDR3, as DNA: TGTGCCAGCAGGATCCCGGACAGCTACGAGCAGTACTTC. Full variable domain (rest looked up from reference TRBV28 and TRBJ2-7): DVKVTQSSRYLVKRTGEKVFLECVQDMDHENMFWYRQDPGLGLRLIYFSYDVKMKEKGDIPEGYSVSREKKERFSLILESASTNQTSMYLCASRIPDSYEQYFGPGTRLTVT.